These 29 T cell receptor beta chains were sequenced from one sample in a study of PD-1 blockade in classical Hodgkin lymphoma. Produced via immunoSEQ multiplex PCR; TCRdb's table is partial and in-frame only. This repertoire shows some 100,000 clones, 85% to 95% found once; its top ten account for roughly 1.9%. Time point specified: cycle 4 day 1 (C4D1), after more than five weeks of nivolumab. Relapse was seen in all patients after autologous stem cell transplantation, and brentuximab vedotin exposure was variable. The sample here was peripheral blood mononuclear cells (PBMCs), taken before the fourth cycle of nivolumab. All receptors derive from a human donor with classical Hodgkin lymphoma.

The J gene is TRBJ2-2, the V gene TRBV9, with 7 bases fitting TRBD2. Germline V gene lookup returns CDR1 SGDLS and CDR2 YYNGEE. J gave up 6 bases and V 3 bases, and 14 bases lay outside the gene matches. There are 17 residues in the CDR3. The chain's CDR3 is CASSATSARSRAGELFF. In DNA form, the CDR3 reads TGTGCCAGCAGCGCAACTAGCGCGAGGTCGAGGGCCGGGGAGCTGTTTTTT.

The chain carries TRBV5-1 and TRBJ2-7; the match to TRBD2 covers 13 bases. The V gene's germline CDR1 is SGHRS and CDR2 YFSETQ. J was trimmed by 2 bases and V by 5 bases; bases with no gene match: 1. The CDR3 is 14 amino acids. This CDR3 is CASRLAGGAYEQYF. The CDR3 DNA reads as TGCGCCAGCAGACTAGCGGGAGGGGCCTACGAGCAGTACTTC. The full variable domain, with the rest looked up from reference TRBV5-1 and TRBJ2-7, is KAGVTQTPRYLIKTRGQQVTLSCSPISGHRSVSWYQQTPGQGLQFLFEYFSETQRNKGNFPGRFSGRQFSNSRSEMNVSTLELGDSALYLCASRLAGGAYEQYFGPGTRLTVT.

The chain couples TRBV28 to TRBJ2-3; D not certain. The CDR3 is 12 amino acids. With 6 bases removed from V and 5 bases from J, the gap between germline ends came to 9 bases. CDR1 is MDHEN and CDR2 is SYDVKM in the germline V gene. CDR3 sequence reads: CASSYGRDTQYF. CDR3 coding DNA: TGTGCCAGCAGCTATGGTAGAGATACGCAGTATTTT.

The V call is TRBV6-4, the J call TRBJ2-2; D unclear. This CDR3 spans 13 amino acids. V was cut by 9 bases and J by 4 bases, with 12 bases left in between. Germline assignment: CDR1 MRHNA and CDR2 SNTAGT. The CDR3 DNA is TGTGCCAGAAGAGACTTCGGCACCGGGGAGCTGTTTTTT. It encodes CARRDFGTGELFF.

The rearrangement joins TRBV7-9 to TRBJ1-1, with D perhaps matching TRBD1 (6 bases). V was shortened by 5 bases and J by 1 base, with 8 bases between the two germline ends. This CDR3 spans 13 amino acids. Germline CDR1 reads SEHNR; CDR2 reads FQNEAQ (reference sequence). CDR3 sequence reads: CASSIQGNTEAFF. The CDR3 DNA reads TGTGCCAGCAGCATACAGGGGAACACTGAAGCTTTCTTT.

The chain joins TRBV25-1 to TRBJ2-5; perhaps TRBD2 as D (5 bases). Per the germline V gene, CDR1 is MGHDK and CDR2 is SYGVNS. The CDR3 totals 14 residues. V lost 3 bases and J lost 8, with 16 bases in between. Here the CDR3 DNA reads TGTGCCAGCAGTGATTCGGGATCCTGGGAAACCCAGTACTTC. Its protein product is CASSDSGSWETQYF.

The rearrangement links TRBV30 to TRBJ1-2; D is undetermined. The ends were cut back, 2 bases at V and 8 bases at J, with 18 bases in the middle. The CDR3 runs 14 residues. Germline V gene data show CDR1 as GTSNPN and CDR2 as SVGIG (reference sequence). CDR3 amino acids: CAWSTTGRAKGYTF. CDR3 coding DNA: TGTGCCTGGAGTACCACTGGGAGAGCGAAAGGCTACACCTTC.

The chain is built from TRBV7-8 and TRBJ1-2, with 7 bases identical to TRBD1. This CDR3 is built from 17 residues. V lost 5 bases to trimming and J lost 2 bases; unmatched junction nucleotides: 14. Germline V gene lookup returns CDR1 SGHVS and CDR2 FQNEAQ. The CDR3 region is CASSPRQGSGANYGYTF. The CDR3 DNA reads as TGTGCCAGCAGCCCCCGACAGGGAAGCGGCGCGAACTATGGCTACACCTTC.

CDR3 region: CASSGHRVGDTEAFF. CDR3 DNA: TGTGCCAGCAGCGGACACAGGGTGGGGGACACTGAAGCTTTCTTT. The V and J genes are TRBV9 and TRBJ1-1, with a possible D match to TRBD1 (6 bases). This CDR3 spans 15 amino acids. The germline gives CDR1 SGDLS, CDR2 YYNGEE. Trimming cost V 3 bases and J 3 bases, with 15 bases left between them. The complete variable domain, with remaining parts taken from reference TRBV9 and TRBJ1-1, reads DSGVTQTPKHLITATGQRVTLRCSPRSGDLSVYWYQQSLDQGLQFLIQYYNGEERAKGNILERFSAQQFPDLHSELNLSSLELGDSALYFCASSGHRVGDTEAFFGQGTRLTVV.

This chain uses TRBV10-1 with TRBJ2-7; D could derive from TRBD1 or TRBD2 (5 bases each). CDR1 is WNHNN and CDR2 is SYGVQD in the germline V gene (reference sequence). The CDR3 extends over 14 amino acids. V was trimmed by 0 bases and J by 2 bases, leaving 8 bases between them. CDR3 residues: CASSESGETYEQYF. CDR3 nucleotide sequence: TGCGCCAGCAGTGAGTCGGGGGAGACCTACGAGCAGTACTTC.

The genes are TRBV10-3 and TRBJ2-3; TRBD2 matches 10 bases. CDR3 length: 15 amino acids. Trimming at V came to 4 bases and at J to 0 bases, leaving 1 base not matched to a gene. Per germline, CDR1 ENHRY and CDR2 SYGVKD. The CDR3 DNA reads as TGTGCCATCAGTGGACTAGCGGGCAGCACAGATACGCAGTATTTT. As protein: CAISGLAGSTDTQYF.

The chain has TRBV7-2 and TRBJ2-7; 16 bases are shared with TRBD2. Looked up from germline, CDR1 is SGHTA and CDR2 is FQGNSA. The CDR3 totals 15 residues. Losses at the gene ends were 0 bases for V and 7 bases for J; bases not matched to a gene: 0. The CDR3 protein is CASSLAGLAGGEQYF. CDR3 nucleotides: TGTGCCAGCAGCTTAGCGGGACTAGCGGGAGGGGAGCAGTACTTC.

This chain links TRBV30 with TRBJ2-2, with 9 nucleotides matching TRBD2. After removal of 1 base from V and 0 bases from J, the junction contained 6 bases not matched to a gene. Germline CDR1 is GTSNPN and CDR2 is SVGIG (reference sequence). The CDR3 sequence is 17 residues long. DNA for the CDR3: TGTGCCTGGAGTGGTCAAGCGGGAGGCACGAACACCGGGGAGCTGTTTTTT. This codes for CAWSGQAGGTNTGELFF.

This clone has only one observation. V gene TRBV5-1 combines with J gene TRBJ2-7; TRBD2 aligns across 11 bases. V gave up 3 bases and J gave up 3 bases; unmatched junction bases: 2. Germline V gene sequence: CDR1 SGHRS, CDR2 YFSETQ. This CDR3 spans 14 amino acids. The CDR3 loop is CASSSGTSGYEQYF. The CDR3 DNA sequence: TGCGCCAGCAGCTCCGGGACTAGCGGCTACGAGCAGTACTTC.

The rearrangement joins TRBV7-6 to TRBJ2-5; 7 bases match TRBD1. V lost 5 bases, J lost 11 bases, and 5 bases stayed unmatched. There are 11 residues in the CDR3. Germline assignment: CDR1 SGHVS and CDR2 FNYEAQ. In DNA, the CDR3 is TGTGCCAGCAGCGGACCAGGGGGTCAGTACTTC. As protein: CASSGPGGQYF.

This chain uses TRBV2 with TRBJ2-3, with 7 bases aligning to TRBD2. With V trimmed by 6 bases and J by 0 bases, 9 bases remained unmatched. Germline CDR1 and CDR2: SNHLY and FYNNEI. The CDR3 runs to 16 residues. CDR3 region: CASSDTLAVSTDTQYF. The CDR3 coding sequence is TGTGCCAGCAGCGATACCCTAGCGGTTAGCACAGATACGCAGTATTTT. Full variable domain (rest looked up from reference TRBV2 and TRBJ2-3): EPEVTQTPSHQVTQMGQEVILRCVPISNHLYFYWYRQILGQKVEFLVSFYNNEISEKSEIFDDQFSVERPDGSNFTLKIRSTKLEDSAMYFCASSDTLAVSTDTQYFGPGTRLTVL.

This clone turned up a few times. The chain joins TRBV28 to TRBJ2-7, with D maybe TRBD2 (6 bases). The CDR3 extends over 15 amino acids. V was shortened by 7 bases and J by 5 bases, with 21 bases between the two germline ends. Germline values: CDR1 MDHEN, CDR2 SYDVKM. The CDR3 here is CASNPAGGSRDEQYF. The DNA for the CDR3 is TGTGCCAGCAACCCGGCTGGGGGGAGTCGGGACGAGCAGTACTTC. The whole variable domain, remainder taken from reference TRBV28 and TRBJ2-7, is DVKVTQSSRYLVKRTGEKVFLECVQDMDHENMFWYRQDPGLGLRLIYFSYDVKMKEKGDIPEGYSVSREKKERFSLILESASTNQTSMYLCASNPAGGSRDEQYFGPGTRLTVT.

The chain couples TRBV5-1 to TRBJ1-2; tentative D call: TRBD1 (6 bases). Between the trimmed V and J ends, which lost 3 bases and 8 bases, there was a span of 14 bases. Germline lookup yields CDR1 SGHRS and CDR2 YFSETQ. CDR3 length: 13 residues. CDR3 sequence (DNA): TGCGCCAGCAGCTCCGACAGGCTTGGGGGCTACACCTTC. It is translated as CASSSDRLGGYTF.

J is TRBJ2-5 and V is TRBV5-1; D unresolved. The CDR3 extends over 15 amino acids. The V gene lost 0 bases and the J gene lost 1 base, with 10 bases spanning the gap. Looked up from germline, CDR1 is SGHRS and CDR2 is YFSETQ. CDR3 in DNA: TGCGCCAGCAGCTTGGATGCTTCTAGCCAAGAGACCCAGTACTTC. Protein: CASSLDASSQETQYF.

This sequence joins TRBV10-2 and TRBJ2-5; D tentatively reads TRBD1 or TRBD2 (6 bases each). Trimming shortened V by 10 bases and J by 4 bases, and 22 bases separated the two germline ends. Per the germline V gene, CDR1 is WSHSY and CDR2 is SAAADI. This CDR3 contains 15 residues. CDR3 loop: CANLKIGGRRETQYF. DNA of the CDR3: TGCGCCAACCTAAAGATAGGGGGGCGCCGAGAGACCCAGTACTTC.

This sequence joins TRBV7-9 and TRBJ2-1; tentatively, D is TRBD1 or TRBD2 (5 bases each). This CDR3 has 15 residues. Germline loops: CDR1 SEHNR, CDR2 FQNEAQ (reference sequence). Deletions cut 0 bases from V and 5 bases from J, with 11 bases between. The DNA for the CDR3 is TGTGCCAGCAGCTTAGCCTCCGGGGCCCACAATGAGCAGTTCTTC. The encoded protein is CASSLASGAHNEQFF. Full variable domain (rest looked up from reference TRBV7-9 and TRBJ2-1): DTGVSQNPRHKITKRGQNVTFRCDPISEHNRLYWYRQTLGQGPEFLTYFQNEAQLEKSRLLSDRFSAERPKGSFSTLEIQRTEQGDSAMYLCASSLASGAHNEQFFGPGTRLTVL.

The CDR3 region has the DNA TGTGCCAGCAGCTTAGCGACAGGGTACGAGCAGTACTTC. It specifies CASSLATGYEQYF. The chain uses TRBV11-2 and TRBJ2-7; the match to TRBD1 covers 7 bases. This CDR3 is built from 13 residues. CDR1 SGHAT and CDR2 FQNNGV come from the germline V gene. Trimming cost V 1 base and J 4 bases; bases outside gene matches: 1.

The chain combines TRBV18 with TRBJ2-7, with D perhaps matching TRBD2 (6 bases). V lost 2 bases and J lost 2, with 10 bases in between. CDR1 KGHSH and CDR2 LQKENI come from the germline V gene. The CDR3 sequence is 14 residues long. The chain's CDR3 is CASSPGGFPYEQYF. DNA of the CDR3: TGTGCCAGCTCACCAGGGGGGTTCCCCTACGAGCAGTACTTC. The whole variable domain, filled in from reference TRBV18 and TRBJ2-7, reads NAGVMQNPRHLVRRRGQEARLRCSPMKGHSHVYWYRQLPEEGLKFMVYLQKENIIDESGMPKERFSAEFPKEGPSILRIQQVVRGDSAAYFCASSPGGFPYEQYFGPGTRLTVT.

The chain combines TRBV5-5 with TRBJ2-6; 8 positions match TRBD1. With V trimmed by 4 bases and J by 0 bases, 15 bases remained unmatched. The CDR3 runs to 20 residues. Germline assignment: CDR1 SGHKS and CDR2 YYEKEE (reference sequence). The CDR3 loop is CASSRYPPGQDYSGANVLTF. CDR3 DNA: TGTGCCAGCAGCCGTTATCCCCCGGGACAGGACTACTCTGGGGCCAACGTCCTGACTTTC.

This chain joins TRBV6-1 and TRBJ1-4; 12 nucleotides line up with TRBD1. The CDR3 sequence is 15 residues long. Per germline, CDR1 MNHNS and CDR2 SASEGT. V was clipped by 6 bases and J by 12 bases; unmatched bases: 11. The CDR3 DNA reads TGTGCCAGCAGGTTGAGGGGGACAGGGGGCGGGGAACTGTTTTTT. It yields the protein CASRLRGTGGGELFF.

This chain uses TRBV29-1 with TRBJ2-2, with 9 nucleotides matching TRBD1. There are 17 residues in the CDR3. From germline, CDR1 is SQVTM and CDR2 ANQGSEA. Trimming at V came to 1 base and at J to 5 bases, leaving 11 bases not matched to a gene. The CDR3 DNA is TGCAGCGTTGAAGGACTCATCACGGACAGGGGAACCGGGGAGCTGTTTTTT. It encodes CSVEGLITDRGTGELFF.

This clone appeared a single time. The V and J genes are TRBV6-5 and TRBJ2-1; 7 nucleotides align to TRBD2. Germline V lookup: CDR1 MNHEY, CDR2 SVGAGI. The CDR3 has 15 amino acids. Trimming cost V 4 bases and J 7 bases; bases outside gene matches: 10. The CDR3 loop is CASSSSGNLQNEQFF. In nucleotides, the CDR3 is TGTGCCAGCAGTTCCAGCGGGAACCTCCAGAATGAGCAGTTCTTC.

V and J are TRBV7-2 and TRBJ2-5; D not certain. The CDR3 extends over 12 amino acids. The ends were cut back, 5 bases at V and 5 bases at J, with 9 bases in the middle. Germline V lookup: CDR1 SGHTA, CDR2 FQGNSA. The CDR3 DNA reads as TGTGCCAGCAGCCTGCCCGGGGAGACCCAGTACTTC. It specifies CASSLPGETQYF.

This chain connects TRBV19 to TRBJ2-1; D gene ambiguous. Germline values: CDR1 LNHDA, CDR2 SQIVND (reference sequence). Between the trimmed V and J ends, which lost 9 bases and 0 bases, there was a span of 21 bases. The CDR3 contains 17 residues. The CDR3: CASDGVGTTSSYNEQFF. CDR3 in DNA: TGTGCCAGCGATGGGGTGGGAACTACCAGCTCCTACAATGAGCAGTTCTTC.